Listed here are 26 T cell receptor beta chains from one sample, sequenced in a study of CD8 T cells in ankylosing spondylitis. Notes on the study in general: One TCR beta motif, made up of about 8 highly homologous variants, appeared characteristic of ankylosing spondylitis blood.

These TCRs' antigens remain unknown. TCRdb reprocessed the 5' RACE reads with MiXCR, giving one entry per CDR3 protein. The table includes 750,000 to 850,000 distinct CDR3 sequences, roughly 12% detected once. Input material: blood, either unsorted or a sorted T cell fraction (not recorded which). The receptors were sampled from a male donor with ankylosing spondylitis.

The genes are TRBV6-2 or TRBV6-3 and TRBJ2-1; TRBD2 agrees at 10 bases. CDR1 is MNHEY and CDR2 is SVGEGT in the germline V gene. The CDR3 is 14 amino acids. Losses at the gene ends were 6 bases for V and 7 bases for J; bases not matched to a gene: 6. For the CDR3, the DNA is TGTGCCAGCAGAAAAAGCGGGAGGGTTAATGAGCAGTTCTTC. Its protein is CASRKSGRVNEQFF.

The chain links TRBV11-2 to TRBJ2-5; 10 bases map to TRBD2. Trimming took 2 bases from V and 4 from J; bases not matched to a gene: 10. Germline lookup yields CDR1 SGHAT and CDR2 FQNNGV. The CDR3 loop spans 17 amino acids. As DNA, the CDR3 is TGTGCCAGCAGCTTAAGGGGTGGTAGCGGGAGGTCAGAGACCCAGTACTTC. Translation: CASSLRGGSGRSETQYF. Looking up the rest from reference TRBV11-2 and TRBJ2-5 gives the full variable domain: EAGVAQSPRYKIIEKRQSVAFWCNPISGHATLYWYQQILGQGPKLLIQFQNNGVVDDSQLPKDRFSAERLKGVDSTLKIQPAKLEDSAVYLCASSLRGGSGRSETQYFGPGTRLLVL.

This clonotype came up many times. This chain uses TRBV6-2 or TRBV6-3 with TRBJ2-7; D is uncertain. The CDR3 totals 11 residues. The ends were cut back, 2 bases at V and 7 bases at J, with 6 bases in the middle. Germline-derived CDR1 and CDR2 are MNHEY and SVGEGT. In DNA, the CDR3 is TGTGCCAGCAGTTACAGGTGGGAGCAGTACTTC. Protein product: CASSYRWEQYF.

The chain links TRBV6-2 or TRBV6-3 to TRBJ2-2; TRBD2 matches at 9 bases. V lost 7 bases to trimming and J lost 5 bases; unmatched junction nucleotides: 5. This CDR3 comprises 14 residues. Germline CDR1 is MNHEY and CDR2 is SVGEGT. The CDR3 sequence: CASKAGLATGELFF. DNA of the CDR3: TGTGCCAGCAAGGCTGGACTAGCGACCGGGGAGCTGTTTTTT.

The CDR3, as DNA: TGTGCCAGCAGCCCCCCAGCAAGTGGGAATTACGAGCAGTACTTC. Translating it yields CASSPPASGNYEQYF. The rearrangement links TRBV3-1 to TRBJ2-7, with no clear D. This CDR3 comprises 15 residues. V was clipped by 4 bases and J by 4 bases, with 17 bases between them. CDR1 LGHDT and CDR2 YNNKEL come from the germline V gene (reference sequence).

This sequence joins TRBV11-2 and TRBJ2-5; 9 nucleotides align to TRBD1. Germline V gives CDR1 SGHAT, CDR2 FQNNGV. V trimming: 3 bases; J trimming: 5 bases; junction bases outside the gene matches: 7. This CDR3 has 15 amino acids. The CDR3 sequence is CASSLQQGAYETQYF. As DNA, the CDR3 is TGTGCCAGCAGCTTGCAACAGGGGGCGTACGAGACCCAGTACTTC.

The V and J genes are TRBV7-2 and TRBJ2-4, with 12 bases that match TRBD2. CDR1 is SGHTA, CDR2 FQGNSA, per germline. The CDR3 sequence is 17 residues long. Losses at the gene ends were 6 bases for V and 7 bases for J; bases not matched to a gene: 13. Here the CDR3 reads CASSQGLAGKRGNIQYF. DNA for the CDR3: TGTGCCAGCAGTCAAGGACTAGCGGGGAAGCGAGGGAACATTCAGTACTTC. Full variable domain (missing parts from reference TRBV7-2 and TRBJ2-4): GAGVSQSPSNKVTEKGKDVELRCDPISGHTALYWYRQSLGQGLEFLIYFQGNSAPDKSGLPSDRFSAERTGGSVSTLTIQRTQQEDSAVYLCASSQGLAGKRGNIQYFGAGTRLSVL.

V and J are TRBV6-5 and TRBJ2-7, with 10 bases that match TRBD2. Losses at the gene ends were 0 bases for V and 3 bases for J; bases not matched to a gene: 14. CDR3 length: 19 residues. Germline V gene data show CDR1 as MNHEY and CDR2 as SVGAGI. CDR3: CASSYSLRAGGPYNYEQYF. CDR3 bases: TGTGCCAGCAGTTACTCGCTACGAGCGGGAGGGCCTTATAACTACGAGCAGTACTTC.

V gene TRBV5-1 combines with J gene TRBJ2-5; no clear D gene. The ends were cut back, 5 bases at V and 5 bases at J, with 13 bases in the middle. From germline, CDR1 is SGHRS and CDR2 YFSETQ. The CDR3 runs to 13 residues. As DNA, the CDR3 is TGCGCCAGCAGGTTAGAAGCTGTTGAGACCCAGTACTTC. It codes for CASRLEAVETQYF.

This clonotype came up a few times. The CDR3 region is CASSFAGAAETQYF. CDR3 sequence (DNA): TGCGCCAGCAGCTTTGCGGGGGCCGCAGAGACCCAGTACTTC. This chain joins TRBV5-1 and TRBJ2-5, with a weak D call TRBD2 (7 bases). V dropped 2 bases and J dropped 4 bases, with 12 bases sitting between them. This CDR3 is built from 14 residues. Germline V lookup: CDR1 SGHRS, CDR2 YFSETQ.

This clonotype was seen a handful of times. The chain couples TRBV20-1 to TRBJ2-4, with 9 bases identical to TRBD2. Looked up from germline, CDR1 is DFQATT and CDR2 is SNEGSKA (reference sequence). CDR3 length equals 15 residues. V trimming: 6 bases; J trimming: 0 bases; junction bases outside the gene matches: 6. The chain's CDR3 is CSAPRGGVAKNIQYF. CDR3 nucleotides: TGCAGTGCGCCGCGGGGGGGGGTAGCCAAAAACATTCAGTACTTC.

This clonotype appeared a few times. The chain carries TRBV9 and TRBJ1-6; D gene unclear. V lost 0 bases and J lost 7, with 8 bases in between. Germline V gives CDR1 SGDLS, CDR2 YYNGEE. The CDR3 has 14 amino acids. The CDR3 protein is CASSVGQLNSPLHF. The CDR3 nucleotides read TGTGCCAGCAGCGTAGGGCAGCTAAATTCACCCCTCCACTTT.

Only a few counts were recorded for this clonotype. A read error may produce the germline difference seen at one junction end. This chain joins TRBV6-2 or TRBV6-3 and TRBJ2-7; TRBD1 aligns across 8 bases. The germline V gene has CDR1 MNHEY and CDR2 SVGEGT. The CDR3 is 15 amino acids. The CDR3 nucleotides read TGTGCCAGCAGTTACAGCAGGGGGCCTACCTACGCGCAGTACTTC. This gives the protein CASSYSRGPTYAQYF.

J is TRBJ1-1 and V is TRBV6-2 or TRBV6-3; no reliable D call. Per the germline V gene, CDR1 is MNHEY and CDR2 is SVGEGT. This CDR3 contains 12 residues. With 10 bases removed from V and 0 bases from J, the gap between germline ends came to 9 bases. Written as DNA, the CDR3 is TGTGCCATAGGACGGTTGAACACTGAAGCTTTCTTT. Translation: CAIGRLNTEAFF.

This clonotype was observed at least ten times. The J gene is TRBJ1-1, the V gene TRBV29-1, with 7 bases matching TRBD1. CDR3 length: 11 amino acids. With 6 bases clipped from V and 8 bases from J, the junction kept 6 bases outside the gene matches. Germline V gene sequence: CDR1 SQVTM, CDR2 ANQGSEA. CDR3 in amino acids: CSVQGVSEAFF. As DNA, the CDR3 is TGCAGCGTCCAGGGGGTATCCGAAGCTTTCTTT.

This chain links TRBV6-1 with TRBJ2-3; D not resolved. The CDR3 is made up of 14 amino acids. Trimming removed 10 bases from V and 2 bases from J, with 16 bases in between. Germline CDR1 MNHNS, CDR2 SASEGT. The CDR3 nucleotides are TGTGCCACTCAAGGTTTTCATTTCACAGATACGCAGTATTTT. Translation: CATQGFHFTDTQYF.

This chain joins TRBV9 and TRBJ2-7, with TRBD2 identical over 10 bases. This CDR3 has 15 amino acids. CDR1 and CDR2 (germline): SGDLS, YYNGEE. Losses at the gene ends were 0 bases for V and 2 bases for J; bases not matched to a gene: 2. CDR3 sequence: CASSVAGTSAYEQYF. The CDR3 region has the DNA TGTGCCAGCAGCGTAGCCGGGACTAGCGCCTACGAGCAGTACTTC. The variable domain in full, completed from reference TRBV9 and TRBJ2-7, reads DSGVTQTPKHLITATGQRVTLRCSPRSGDLSVYWYQQSLDQGLQFLIQYYNGEERAKGNILERFSAQQFPDLHSELNLSSLELGDSALYFCASSVAGTSAYEQYFGPGTRLTVT.

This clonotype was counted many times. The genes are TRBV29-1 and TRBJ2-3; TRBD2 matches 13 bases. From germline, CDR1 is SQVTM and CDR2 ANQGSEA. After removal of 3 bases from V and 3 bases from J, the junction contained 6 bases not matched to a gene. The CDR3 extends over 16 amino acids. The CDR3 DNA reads TGCAGCGTTGAGGGACTAGCGGGAATAAGAACAGATACGCAGTATTTT. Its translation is CSVEGLAGIRTDTQYF.

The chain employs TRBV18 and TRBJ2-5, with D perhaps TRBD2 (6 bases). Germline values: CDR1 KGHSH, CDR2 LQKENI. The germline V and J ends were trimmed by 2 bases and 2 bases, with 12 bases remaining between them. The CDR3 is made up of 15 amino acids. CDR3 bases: TGTGCCAGCTCACCATTATCGGGAGAACAAGAGACCCAGTACTTC. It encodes CASSPLSGEQETQYF.

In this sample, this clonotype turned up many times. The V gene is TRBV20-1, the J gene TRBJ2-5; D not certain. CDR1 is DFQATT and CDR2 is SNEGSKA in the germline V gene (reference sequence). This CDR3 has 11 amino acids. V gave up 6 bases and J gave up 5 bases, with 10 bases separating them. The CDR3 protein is CSALISETQYF. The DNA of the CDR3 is TGCAGTGCCCTAATCTCGGAGACCCAGTACTTC.

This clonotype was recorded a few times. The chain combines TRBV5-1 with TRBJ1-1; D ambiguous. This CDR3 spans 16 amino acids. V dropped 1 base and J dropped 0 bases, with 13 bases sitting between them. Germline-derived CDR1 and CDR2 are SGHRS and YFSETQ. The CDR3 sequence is CASSLTLAPMNTEAFF. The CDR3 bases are TGCGCCAGCAGCTTGACTCTTGCGCCCATGAACACTGAAGCTTTCTTT.

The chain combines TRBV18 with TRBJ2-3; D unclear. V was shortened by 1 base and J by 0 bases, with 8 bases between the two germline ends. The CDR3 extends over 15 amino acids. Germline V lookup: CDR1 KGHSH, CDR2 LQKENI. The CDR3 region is CASSPRQRSTDTQYF. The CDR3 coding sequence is TGTGCCAGCTCACCACGCCAGCGAAGCACAGATACGCAGTATTTT.

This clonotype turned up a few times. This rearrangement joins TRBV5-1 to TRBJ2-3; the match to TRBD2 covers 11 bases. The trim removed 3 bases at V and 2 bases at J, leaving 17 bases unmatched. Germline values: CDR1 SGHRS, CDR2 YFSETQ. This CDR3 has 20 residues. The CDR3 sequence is CASSSGSGTSGNLYTDTQYF. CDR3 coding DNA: TGCGCCAGCAGCTCCGGGTCCGGGACTAGCGGAAACTTATACACAGATACGCAGTATTTT.

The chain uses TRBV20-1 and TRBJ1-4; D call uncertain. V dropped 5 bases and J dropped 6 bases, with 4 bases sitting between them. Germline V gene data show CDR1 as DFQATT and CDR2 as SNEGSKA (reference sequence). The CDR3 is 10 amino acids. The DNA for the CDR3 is TGCAGTGCTTGGCATGAAAAACTGTTTTTT. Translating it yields CSAWHEKLFF.

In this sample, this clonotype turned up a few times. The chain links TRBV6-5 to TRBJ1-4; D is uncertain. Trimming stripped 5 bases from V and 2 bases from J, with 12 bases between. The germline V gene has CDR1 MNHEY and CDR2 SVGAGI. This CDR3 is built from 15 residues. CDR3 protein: CASSLRRITNEKLFF. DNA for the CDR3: TGTGCCAGCAGTCTACGACGGATCACTAATGAAAAACTGTTTTTT.

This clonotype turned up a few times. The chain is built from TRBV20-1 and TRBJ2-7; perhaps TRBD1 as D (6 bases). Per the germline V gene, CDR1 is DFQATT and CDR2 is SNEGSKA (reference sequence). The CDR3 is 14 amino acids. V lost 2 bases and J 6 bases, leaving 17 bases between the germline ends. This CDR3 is CSARLGGGFSEQYF. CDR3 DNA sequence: TGCAGTGCTAGATTAGGTGGGGGCTTCTCCGAGCAGTACTTC.